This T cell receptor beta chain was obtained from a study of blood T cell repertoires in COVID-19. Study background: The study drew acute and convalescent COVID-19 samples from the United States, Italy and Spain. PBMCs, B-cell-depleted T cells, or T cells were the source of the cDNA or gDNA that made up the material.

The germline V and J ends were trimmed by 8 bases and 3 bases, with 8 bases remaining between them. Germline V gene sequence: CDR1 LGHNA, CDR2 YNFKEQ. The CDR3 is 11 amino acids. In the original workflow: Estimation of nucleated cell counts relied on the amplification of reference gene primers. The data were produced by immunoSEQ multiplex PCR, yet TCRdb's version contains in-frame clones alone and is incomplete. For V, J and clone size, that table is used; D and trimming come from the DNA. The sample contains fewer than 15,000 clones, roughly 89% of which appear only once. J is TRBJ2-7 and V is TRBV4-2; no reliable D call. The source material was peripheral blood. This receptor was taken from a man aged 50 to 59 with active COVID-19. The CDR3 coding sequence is TGTGCCAGCGGTAACGGCTACGAGCAGTACTTC. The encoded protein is CASGNGYEQYF.